A selection of T cell receptor beta chains follows, all from one sample in a study of blood T cells in healthy people across ages. TCRdb itself ran the 5' RACE reads through MiXCR, one entry per CDR3 protein. The sample shows fewer than 750,000 distinct CDR3 sequences, roughly half of them seen only once. Sequences were obtained from blood. These receptors originate from a woman of 80 years or more in good health. The CDR3 runs from the conserved cysteine through the conserved F or W. The D gene is left open where the match is weak. Size is stated for part of the rows, as once, few or many counts, or as a class when the clone is expanded.

D	V	J	size	DNA	CDR3
NA	TRBV7-2	TRBJ2-3	few	TGTGCCAGCAGCTTAGTGGAGAGAGCGGGCAAGTATTTT	CASSLVERAGKYF
NA	TRBV7-2	TRBJ2-1	NA	TGTGCCAGCAGCTTGTACCCGGGTGAGCAGTTCTTC	CASSLYPGEQFF
NA	TRBV5-1	TRBJ1-1	few	TGCGCCAGCAGCCTAGACCCGGGGGGCACTGAAGCTTTCTTT	CASSLDPGGTEAFF
NA	TRBV6-2/TRBV6-3	TRBJ2-7	NA	TGTGCCAGCAGCCCCGGACACCTGTGGCAGTACTTC	CASSPGHLWQYF
NA	TRBV7-2	TRBJ1-2	NA	TGTGCCAGCAGTTCCCAGGTCGTGGCGGACGGCTACACCTTC	CASSSQVVADGYTF
TRBD2	TRBV20-1	TRBJ2-2	NA	TGCAGTGCGGAGCGGGGGGGAGACACCGGGGAGCTGTTTTTT	CSAERGGDTGELFF
NA	TRBV5-1	TRBJ2-1	many	TGCGCCAGCGCACTCCACCCAGCGGTTAATGAGCAGTTCTTC	CASALHPAVNEQFF
NA	TRBV7-9	TRBJ2-1	many	TGTGCCAGCAGCTTCGCAATTCGAGGTGAGCAGTTCTTC	CASSFAIRGEQFF
NA	TRBV7-9	TRBJ2-5	few	TGTGCCAGCAGTTGGGGAAGTCAAGAGACCCAGTACTTC	CASSWGSQETQYF
TRBD2	TRBV20-1	TRBJ2-7	NA	TGCAGTGCTAGAGGCCGGCGGGAGAAGGCCTACGAGCAGTACTTC	CSARGRREKAYEQYF
NA	TRBV4-1	TRBJ2-3	once	TGCGCCAGCAGCCAAGACAGGTTGCTAGATACGCAGTATTTT	CASSQDRLLDTQYF
NA	TRBV29-1	TRBJ2-1	NA	TGCAGCGTTGAAGATGGGCGGGCCCGCTCCTACAATGAGCAGTTCTTC	CSVEDGRARSYNEQFF
TRBD2	TRBV29-1	TRBJ2-7	many	TGCAGCGTTGAAGATTCCGGGAGGCTCGGCTACGAGCAGTACTTC	CSVEDSGRLGYEQYF
NA	TRBV27	TRBJ2-2	many	TGTGCCAGCAGTTTAGGTGGGGCCACGAACACCGGGGAGCTGTTTTTT	CASSLGGATNTGELFF
NA	TRBV29-1	TRBJ2-1	NA	TGCAGCGTTGGGAAGGGCCTCTACAATGAGCAGTTCTTC	CSVGKGLYNEQFF
NA	TRBV20-1	TRBJ1-2	many	TGCAGTGCTAGCATGGGGCTAGGCGGCTACACCTTC	CSASMGLGGYTF
NA	TRBV24-1	TRBJ2-5	NA	TGTGCCACCAGTGATCAGACTAGATCTAAACTCAATGAGCAGTACTTC	CATSDQTRSKLNEQYF
NA	TRBV30	TRBJ2-1	NA	TGTGCCTGGAGCAGGCAGGTCCTTGAGCAGTTCTTC	CAWSRQVLEQFF
NA	TRBV7-2	TRBJ2-5	NA	TGTGCCAGCAGCCAGAGCGGGCAGCACCAAGAGACCCAGTACTTC	CASSQSGQHQETQYF
NA	TRBV3-1	TRBJ2-1	many	TGTGCCAGCAGGATGGCTAATCGAGCGAATGAGCAGTTCTTC	CASRMANRANEQFF
NA	TRBV20-1	TRBJ1-2	NA	TGCAGTGCTAGGGTGGAGGCGGAATATGGCTACACCTTC	CSARVEAEYGYTF
TRBD1	TRBV20-1	TRBJ1-5	NA	TGCAGTGCTAGAGGAGGGACAGCTAATCAGCCCCAGCATTTT	CSARGGTANQPQHF
NA	TRBV7-3	TRBJ2-1	NA	TGTGCCAGCAGCTTAAGTCGCCGCAACGAGCAGTTCTTC	CASSLSRRNEQFF
TRBD1	TRBV5-1	TRBJ2-5	NA	TGCGCCAGCAGCTTGGAAACCGGGACAGGGAGGGGAGCCTTGGAGACCCAGTACTTC	CASSLETGTGRGALETQYF
NA	TRBV3-1	TRBJ1-5	NA	TGTGCCAGCAGCCAAGGAACAGGTCGTCGACCCCAGCATTTT	CASSQGTGRRPQHF
NA	TRBV28	TRBJ2-3	NA	TGTGCCAGCAGTTTATTTGGGGTCGGAACAGATACGCAGTATTTT	CASSLFGVGTDTQYF
NA	TRBV12-3/TRBV12-4	TRBJ2-5	NA	TGTGTCAGCACTCTTCGGCCAGCCCAAGAGACCCAGTACTTC	CVSTLRPAQETQYF
NA	TRBV2	TRBJ2-5	NA	TGTGCCAGCAGTGGATTAGCGGGACAGCTACTCCGGGAGACCCAGTACTTC	CASSGLAGQLLRETQYF
NA	TRBV6-2/TRBV6-3	TRBJ1-4	NA	TGTGCCAGCAGTTACTCGACCGGGACGAGTGAAAAACTGTTTTTT	CASSYSTGTSEKLFF
NA	TRBV18	TRBJ2-1	many	TGTGCCAGCTCACCACCGCTCCTGGGTAACGTGGATGAGCAGTTCTTC	CASSPPLLGNVDEQFF
NA	TRBV7-8	TRBJ2-1	many	TGTGCCAGCAGCTTAGGGCCCGTCAATGAGCAGTTCTTC	CASSLGPVNEQFF
TRBD2	TRBV5-1	TRBJ2-1	NA	TGCGCCAGCAGCCCGACTAGCGGGGGGAACAATGAGCAGTTCTTC	CASSPTSGGNNEQFF
TRBD1	TRBV5-1	TRBJ2-5	many	TGCGCCAGCAGCCACCGAGGACAGGGACAGGGGGAGACCCAGTACTTC	CASSHRGQGQGETQYF
NA	TRBV7-3	TRBJ2-5	NA	TGTGCCTCACCTAGGAGTCGAGAGACCCAGTACTTC	CASPRSRETQYF
TRBD1	TRBV20-1	TRBJ2-5	few	TGCAGTGCCCCCACATATACAGGGGCCGAGACCCAGTACTTC	CSAPTYTGAETQYF
NA	TRBV2	TRBJ1-1	few	TGTGCCAGCAGTAAACAGGGGAACACTGAAGCTTTCTTT	CASSKQGNTEAFF
NA	TRBV27	TRBJ2-2	NA	TGTGCCAGCACCGACTGGACCGCGAACACCGGGGAGCTGTTTTTT	CASTDWTANTGELFF
TRBD1	TRBV2	TRBJ2-7	NA	TGCGCCAGCAGAAATACGGGGACAGCGCTTTACGGGCAGTACTTC	CASRNTGTALYGQYF
NA	TRBV3-1	TRBJ1-4	few	TGTGCCAGCAGCCAAGACCCGGACTGGGAGAAAAATAATGAAAAACTGTTTTTT	CASSQDPDWEKNNEKLFF
NA	TRBV15	TRBJ2-7	many	TGTGCCACCAGCAGCAGTCCATACGAGCAGTACTTC	CATSSSPYEQYF
TRBD2	TRBV9	TRBJ2-5	NA	TGTGCCAGCAGCACCTGGGGGGGACTAGCGGAGACCCAGTACTTC	CASSTWGGLAETQYF
NA	TRBV29-1	TRBJ2-7	NA	TGCAGCGTACTCATCGACAGCGGATCCTACGAGCAGTACTTC	CSVLIDSGSYEQYF
NA	TRBV28	TRBJ2-6	many	TGTGCCAGTGTAGGAGGGGGCACCGGGGCCAACGTCCTGACTTTC	CASVGGGTGANVLTF
NA	TRBV7-2	TRBJ2-1	NA	TGTGCCAGCAGCCAAGAGGGCCAGTTCTACAATGAGCAGTTCTTC	CASSQEGQFYNEQFF
NA	TRBV5-1	TRBJ2-3	NA	TGCGCCAGCAGCCCGTCAGCTCGGGCAGATACGCAGTATTTT	CASSPSARADTQYF
NA	TRBV28	TRBJ2-6	NA	TGTGCCAGCAGTCCTGACTTCTCTGGGGCCAACGTCCTGACTTTC	CASSPDFSGANVLTF
TRBD2	TRBV6-6	TRBJ2-1	NA	TGTGCCGGCAGGTTGGGGGGGGACAATGAGCAGTTCTTC	CAGRLGGDNEQFF
TRBD1	TRBV4-3	TRBJ2-5	NA	TGCGCCAGCAGCCAGGGTACACAGGGGATATCGGAGACCCAGTACTTC	CASSQGTQGISETQYF
TRBD1	TRBV11-2	TRBJ2-3	few	TGTGCCAGCAGCCTGGGACAGGGTCAGTGGCAGTATACGCAGTATTTT	CASSLGQGQWQYTQYF
TRBD2	TRBV28	TRBJ2-7	few	TGTGCCAGCCGAACTAGCGGGAGCCTTGAGCAGTACTTC	CASRTSGSLEQYF
TRBD1	TRBV3-1	TRBJ2-2	many	TGTGCCAGCAGAAAACAGGACAGGGGGAACACCGGGGAGCTGTTTTTT	CASRKQDRGNTGELFF
NA	TRBV7-9	TRBJ2-1	few	TGTGCCAGCAGCTTAGGTCCACTCTCGGTCAATGAGCAGTTCTTC	CASSLGPLSVNEQFF